This T cell receptor beta chain was captured in a study of shared clonotypes between healthy human individuals. Study overall: Per donor, three plates held CD4 naive cells, three held CD4 memory, two held CD8 naive and one held CD8 memory. Study-level points and caveats: Genetic and exposure-history diversity was limited by the few donors. Generally, naive subsets (rather than memory subsets) showed larger estimated richness. Among four donors, roughly 5.5% of naive CD4 clonotypes were found in common.

About this clone: Its cognate antigen is unknown.

V lost 9 bases and J 0 bases, leaving 22 bases between the germline ends. CDR3 length: 17 amino acids. CDR1 is MNHEY and CDR2 is SMNVEV in the germline V gene (reference sequence). Naive CD8 cells lacked CD45RO and underwent positive selection for CCR7, leaving out terminally differentiated effector memory CD45RA+ cells. Assay: immunoSEQ multiplex PCR; the TCRdb copy retains only in-frame clones and omits some. The sample contains hundreds of thousands of clones, 96% of which appear only once. The receptor was derived from a woman younger than 45 in good health. Sequenced material: naive CD8+ T cells sorted from blood. The J gene is TRBJ2-3, the V gene TRBV27, with a tentative D call TRBD2 (6 bases). CDR3 region: CASIGVEEGTSTDTQYF. The CDR3 DNA reads as TGTGCCAGTATTGGGGTGGAGGAGGGGACTAGCACAGATACGCAGTATTTT.